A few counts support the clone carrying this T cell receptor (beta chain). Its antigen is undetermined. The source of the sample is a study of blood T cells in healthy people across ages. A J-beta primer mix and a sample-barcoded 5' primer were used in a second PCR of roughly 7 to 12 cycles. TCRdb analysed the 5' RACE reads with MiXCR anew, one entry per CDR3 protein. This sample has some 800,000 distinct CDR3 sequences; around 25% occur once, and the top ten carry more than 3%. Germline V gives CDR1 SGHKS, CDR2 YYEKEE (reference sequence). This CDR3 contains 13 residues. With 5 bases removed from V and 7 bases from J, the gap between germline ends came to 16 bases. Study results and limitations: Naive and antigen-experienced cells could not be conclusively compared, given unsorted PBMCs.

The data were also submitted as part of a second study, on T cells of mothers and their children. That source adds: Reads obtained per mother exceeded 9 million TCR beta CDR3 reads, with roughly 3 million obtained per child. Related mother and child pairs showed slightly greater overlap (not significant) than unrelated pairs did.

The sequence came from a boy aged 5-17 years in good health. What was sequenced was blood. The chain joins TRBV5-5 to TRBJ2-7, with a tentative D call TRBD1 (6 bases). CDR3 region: CASRVRGIGEQYF. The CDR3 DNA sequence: TGTGCCAGCAGAGTCAGGGGAATTGGAGAGCAGTACTTC. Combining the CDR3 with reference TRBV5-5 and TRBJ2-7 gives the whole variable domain DAGVTQSPTHLIKTRGQQVTLRCSPISGHKSVSWYQQVLGQGPQFIFQYYEKEERGRGNFPDRFSARQFPNYSSELNVNALLLGDSALYLCASRVRGIGEQYFGPGTRLTVT.